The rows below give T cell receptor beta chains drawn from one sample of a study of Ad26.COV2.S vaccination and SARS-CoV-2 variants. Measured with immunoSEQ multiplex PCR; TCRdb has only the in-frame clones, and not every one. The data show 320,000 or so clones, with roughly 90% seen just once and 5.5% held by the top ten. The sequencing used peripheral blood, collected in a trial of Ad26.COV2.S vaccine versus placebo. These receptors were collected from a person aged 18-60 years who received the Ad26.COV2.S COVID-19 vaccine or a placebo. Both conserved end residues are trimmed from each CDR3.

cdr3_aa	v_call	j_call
ASSWGGNADTQY	TRBV6-5	TRBJ2-3
SVGGGDDYGYT	TRBV29-1	TRBJ1-2
ASSQRGREYGYT	TRBV3-1/TRBV3-2	TRBJ1-2
ASSILQEAF	TRBV19	TRBJ1-1
ASSDSADTQY	TRBV6-4	TRBJ2-3
ASSMADSTDTQY	TRBV10-1	TRBJ2-3
ASSQVLRGEIDGYT	TRBV4-3	TRBJ1-2
ASSQDLFTQY	TRBV4-1	TRBJ2-3
ASSLRGISAYNSPLH	TRBV7-2	TRBJ1-6
ASRSWVTNQPQH	TRBV19	TRBJ1-5
ASSFTGGSPLH	TRBV11-3	TRBJ1-6
ASSIGGNPTGYT	TRBV28	TRBJ1-2
ASSPRIEGPPY	TRBV18	TRBJ2-5
ASSPTQGNRNQPQH	TRBV18	TRBJ1-5
ASSQPDKYEQY	TRBV7-9	TRBJ2-7
ASSDSPSYEQY	TRBV27	TRBJ2-7
ASSLTQGALQPQH	TRBV11-2	TRBJ1-5
ASSIRKVSGANVLT	TRBV19	TRBJ2-6
ASSPNEDGYYGYT	TRBV5-1	TRBJ1-2
SASEQVGYGYT	TRBV20-1	TRBJ1-2
ASGDRVRLGYT	TRBV19	TRBJ1-2
ASSLVVRGGPHEQY	TRBV7-6	TRBJ2-7
ASSEGLTRGNTIY	TRBV5-4	TRBJ1-3
ASSLETGAYGYT	TRBV5-1	TRBJ1-2
ATGASWGTGNTIY	TRBV11-2	TRBJ1-3
ASSLSGGPSNEQF	TRBV7-8	TRBJ2-1
ASSLTSGGAYNEQF	TRBV16	TRBJ2-1
ASSFGHTGGANTEAF	TRBV5-1	TRBJ1-1
ASSRRRGGIYNEQF	TRBV4-3	TRBJ2-1
ASSIGETADTQY	TRBV19	TRBJ2-3
ASSQPPGHGTQETQY	TRBV4-1	TRBJ2-5
ASSQTWVIPGLADYDSYNEQF	TRBV11-2	TRBJ2-1
ASSLDGQSNEKLF	TRBV5-5	TRBJ1-4
ASSYRAGAGNEQF	TRBV6-2/TRBV6-3	TRBJ2-1
ASSQDRGPEAF	TRBV4-1	TRBJ1-1
ASSIGTGSYEQY	TRBV19	TRBJ2-7
ASSIFGTEAF	TRBV19	TRBJ1-1
ASSQDSAGDYTDTQY	TRBV4-1	TRBJ2-3
ASSFRDLLYNEQF	TRBV7-2	TRBJ2-1
ASSDRDRGPYGYT	TRBV19	TRBJ1-2
ASSLYTGHPNTEAF	TRBV6-6	TRBJ1-1
ATSEAGDTQY	TRBV24-1	TRBJ2-3
ASSFSPSDTEAF	TRBV7-3	TRBJ1-1
ASSYSEGAKSPLH	TRBV6-5	TRBJ1-6
ASSFFGNTDTQY	TRBV27	TRBJ2-3
ASSSTPGHLYGYT	TRBV7-2	TRBJ1-2